This entry describes one TCR beta chain. This sample stems from a study of blood T cell repertoires in COVID-19. Study information: Researchers got acute and convalescent COVID-19 samples from the United States, Italy and Spain. Sample material is recorded as cDNA or gDNA derived from T cells, B-cell-depleted T cells, or PBMCs.

Authors' processing steps: Reference gene primer amplification yielded estimated nucleated cell counts. Clones were sequenced by immunoSEQ multiplex PCR, and TCRdb holds only the in-frame ones, with some missing. Clone size and V and J calls were adopted from that table, with D and trimming inferred from the DNA. Of roughly 150,000 clones in the sample, around nine tenths were seen once. The CDR3 is 16 amino acids. V was cut by 7 bases and J by 1 base, with 22 bases left in between. Per germline, CDR1 GTSNPN and CDR2 SVGIG (reference sequence). Sequencing input: peripheral blood. The sequence was collected from an older woman with acute or convalescent COVID-19. V and J are TRBV30 and TRBJ1-1, with a weak D call TRBD1 (6 bases). CDR3 loop: CASSTQGTVKNTEAFF. The DNA for the CDR3 is TGTGCCTCTTCCACGCAGGGGACCGTTAAGAACACTGAAGCTTTCTTT.